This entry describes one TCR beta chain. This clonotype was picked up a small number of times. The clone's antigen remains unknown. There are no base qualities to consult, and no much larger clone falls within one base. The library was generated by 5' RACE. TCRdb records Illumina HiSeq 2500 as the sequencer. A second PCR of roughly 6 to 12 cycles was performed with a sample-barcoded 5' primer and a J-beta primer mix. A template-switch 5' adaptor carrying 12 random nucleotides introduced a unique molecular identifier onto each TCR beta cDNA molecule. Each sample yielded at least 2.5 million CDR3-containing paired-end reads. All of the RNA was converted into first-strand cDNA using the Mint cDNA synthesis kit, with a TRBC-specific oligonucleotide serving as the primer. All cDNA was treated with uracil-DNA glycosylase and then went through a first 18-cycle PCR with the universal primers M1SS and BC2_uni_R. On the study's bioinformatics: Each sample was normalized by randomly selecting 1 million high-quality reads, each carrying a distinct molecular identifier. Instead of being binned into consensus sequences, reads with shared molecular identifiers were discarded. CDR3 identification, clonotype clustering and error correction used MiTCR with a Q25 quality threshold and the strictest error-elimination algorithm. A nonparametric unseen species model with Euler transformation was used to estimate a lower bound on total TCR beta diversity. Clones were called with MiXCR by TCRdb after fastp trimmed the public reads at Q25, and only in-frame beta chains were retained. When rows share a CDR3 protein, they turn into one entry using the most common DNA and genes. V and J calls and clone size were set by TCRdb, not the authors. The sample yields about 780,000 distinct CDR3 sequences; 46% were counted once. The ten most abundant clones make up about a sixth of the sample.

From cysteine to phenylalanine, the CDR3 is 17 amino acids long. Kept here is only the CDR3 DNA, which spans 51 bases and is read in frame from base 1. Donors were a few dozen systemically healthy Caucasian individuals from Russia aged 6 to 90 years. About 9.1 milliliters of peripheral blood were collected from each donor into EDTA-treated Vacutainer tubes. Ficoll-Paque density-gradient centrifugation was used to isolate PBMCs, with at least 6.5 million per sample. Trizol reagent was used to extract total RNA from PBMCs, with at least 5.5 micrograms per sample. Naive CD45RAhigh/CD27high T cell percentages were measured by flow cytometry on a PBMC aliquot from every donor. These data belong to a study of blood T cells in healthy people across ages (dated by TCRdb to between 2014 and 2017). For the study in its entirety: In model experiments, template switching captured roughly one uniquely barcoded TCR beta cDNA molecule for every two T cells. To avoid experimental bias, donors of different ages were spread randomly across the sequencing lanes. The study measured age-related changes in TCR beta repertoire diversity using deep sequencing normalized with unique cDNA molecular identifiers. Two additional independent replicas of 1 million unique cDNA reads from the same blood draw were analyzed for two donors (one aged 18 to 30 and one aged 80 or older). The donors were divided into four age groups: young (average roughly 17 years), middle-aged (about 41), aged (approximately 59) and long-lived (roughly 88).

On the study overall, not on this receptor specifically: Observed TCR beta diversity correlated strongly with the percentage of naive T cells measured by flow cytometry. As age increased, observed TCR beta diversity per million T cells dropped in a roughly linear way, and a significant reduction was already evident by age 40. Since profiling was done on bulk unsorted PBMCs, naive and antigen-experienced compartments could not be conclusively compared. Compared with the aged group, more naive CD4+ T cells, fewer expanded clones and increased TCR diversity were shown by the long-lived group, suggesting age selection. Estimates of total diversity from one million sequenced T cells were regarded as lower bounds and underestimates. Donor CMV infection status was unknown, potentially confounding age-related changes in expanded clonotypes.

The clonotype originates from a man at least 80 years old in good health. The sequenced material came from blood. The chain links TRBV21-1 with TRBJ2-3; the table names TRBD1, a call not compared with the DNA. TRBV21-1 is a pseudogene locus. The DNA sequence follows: TGTGCCAGCAGCAAATGGGGCGGGACCCGCCCCCCAGATACGCAGTATTTT. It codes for CASSKWGGTRPPDTQYF.